The text below deals with one TCR beta chain. This clone was observed once. This receptor's antigen is unknown. Base qualities are missing; no much larger clone stands one base away. These data come from a study of blood T cell repertoires in COVID-19 (TCRdb year 2020). With regard to the full study: Samples from collaborators originated in the United States, Italy and Spain and spanned both the acute and convalescent phases of COVID-19. The samples were drawn from two sources: the first 160 participants of the ongoing ImmuneRACE study, and 1,000 to 1,500 subjects contributed by 6 global collaborators. The repertoires were released in a freely available public database meant as a resource for research on the immune response to SARS-CoV-2. The dataset comprised deeply sampled blood TCRbeta repertoires from subjects exposed to, actively infected with, or recovered from COVID-19. Nearly every sample came with metadata listing a de-identified subject ID, COVID-19 status, age in years and sex. The prospective study material was composed of cDNA or gDNA derived from T cells, B-cell-depleted T cells, or PBMCs. Where HLA class I and class II types were available, the types were taken from metadata supplied by the sample provider, not from assay-based typing.

Results and caveats for the whole study, not just this receptor: Clinical and demographic metadata were provided uncurated, with the amount varying by source and participant.

Collaborating institutions collected whole blood in K2EDTA tubes following their own protocols. For TCRbeta analysis, collaborators shipped samples in one of three forms: frozen whole blood, isolated PBMCs, or DNA extracted from either of those sample types. TCRbeta CDR3 regions were amplified from genomic DNA by means of the immunoSEQ Assay, a bias-controlled multiplex PCR. Processing in the source paper ran as follows. The number of nucleated cells in each sample was estimated by amplification of reference gene primers within the assay. To quantify the absolute abundance of each unique TCRbeta CDR3 rearrangement, sequence reads were collapsed and filtered. For each sample, productive Simpson clonality was calculated by taking the square root of Simpson's diversity index across productive rearrangements. TCRdb carries this immuneACCESS record with in-frame sequences only. Its versions omit some clonotypes, under half of them owing to an unresolved V gene in the studies checked, with the rest unexplained. D and trimming were read from the DNA, whereas the V and J calls and clone size are those reported in that table. For this sample the table gives 75,000 to 100,000 clones, of which 70% to 90% were detected only once. 7% to 8% of the sample goes to the ten largest clones.

V is pared back by 3 bases and J by 3 bases, with 6 bases lying between the germline termini. Including the terminal cysteine and phenylalanine, the CDR3 comprises 12 residues. Only the CDR3 DNA is retained, 36 bases long and in frame from the first base. Looking up the germline V gene (reference sequence) yields CDR1 LGHDT and CDR2 YNNKEL. This chain joins TRBV3-1 (or the pseudogene TRBV3-2) to TRBJ2-7; the D gene is not confidently resolved. The TCR comes from a man between 65 and 85 years old with acute or convalescent COVID-19. The specimen was peripheral blood. The DNA is as follows: TGTGCCAGCAGCCAGAGCTACTACGAGCAGTACTTC. Its translation reads: CASSQSYYEQYF.